The 21 T cell receptor beta chains in this list originate from one sample, sequenced in a study. Via MiXCR, TCRdb re-called the 5' RACE reads, giving one row per CDR3 protein. The sample lists tens of thousands of distinct CDR3 sequences; 24% were seen once. Sequencing was performed on tumor-infiltrating naive CD4+ T cells sorted from the breast tumor. Subset of the sample: naive CD4+ T cells, CD4+CD45RA+CD25-. The source is a female donor with breast cancer.

The chain uses TRBV7-9 and TRBJ2-1; a weak D match, TRBD2 (6 bases). V was trimmed by 1 base and J by 7 bases, leaving 20 bases between them. The CDR3 totals 17 residues. The germline V gene has CDR1 SEHNR and CDR2 FQNEAQ (reference sequence). The DNA for the CDR3 is TGTGCCAGCAGCTTAGGTGGGGTAGCGGTATTTGGGAATGAGCAGTTCTTC. This translates into CASSLGGVAVFGNEQFF. The full variable domain, completed using reference TRBV7-9 and TRBJ2-1, is DTGVSQNPRHKITKRGQNVTFRCDPISEHNRLYWYRQTLGQGPEFLTYFQNEAQLEKSRLLSDRFSAERPKGSFSTLEIQRTEQGDSAMYLCASSLGGVAVFGNEQFFGPGTRLTVL.

For this clonotype: One end of the junction fails to match germline, which may point to a read error. The chain links TRBV20-1 to TRBJ1-1, with a weak D call TRBD1 (5 bases). This CDR3 spans 12 amino acids. Germline V CDR1 and CDR2: DFQATT, SNEGSKA (reference sequence). The CDR3 DNA reads TGCAGTGCTCCCAGGAGCAGGGCTGAAGCTTGCTTT. It translates to CSAPRSRAEACF.

This clonotype is medium-sized by share. The chain uses TRBV5-6 and TRBJ1-6; 8 bases match TRBD1. The germline V gene encodes CDR1 SGHDT and CDR2 YYEEEE. The trim removed 2 bases at V and 5 bases at J, leaving 3 bases unmatched. The CDR3 covers 15 residues. The CDR3 loop reads CASSFMDRDNSPLHF. For the CDR3, the DNA is TGTGCCAGCAGCTTTATGGACAGGGATAATTCACCCCTCCACTTT.

This clonotype has a count of ten or more. V and J are TRBV6-6 and TRBJ2-7, with D maybe TRBD2 (5 bases). V lost 7 bases, J lost 2 bases, and 9 bases lay in between. This CDR3 region has 12 residues. CDR1 is MNHNY and CDR2 is SVGAGI in the germline V gene (reference sequence). CDR3 bases: TGTGCCAGCAACTCGGGGACCTACGAGCAGTACTTC. This codes for CASNSGTYEQYF.

The table lists this clonotype with a few counts. The rearrangement joins TRBV5-4 to TRBJ2-6; D may be TRBD2 (5 bases). V lost 5 bases and J lost 0, with 18 bases in between. Germline CDR1 SGHNT, CDR2 YYREEE (reference sequence). The CDR3 extends over 18 amino acids. The CDR3 loop reads CASSSDFMPNSGANVLTF. The CDR3 nucleotides read TGTGCCAGCAGTTCGGACTTCATGCCCAACTCTGGGGCCAACGTCCTGACTTTC.

This clonotype was found a few times. The chain couples TRBV7-8 to TRBJ1-6; D is possibly TRBD1 (6 bases). The V gene's germline CDR1 is SGHVS and CDR2 FQNEAQ. The CDR3 covers 18 residues. The V gene lost 2 bases and the J gene lost 8 bases, with 22 bases spanning the gap. CDR3 region: CASSLTGTSFYGDSPLHF. CDR3 in DNA: TGTGCCAGCAGCTTAACAGGGACGAGTTTTTATGGGGATTCACCCCTCCACTTT.

This clonotype was counted only a few times. This chain joins TRBV24-1 and TRBJ2-7, with TRBD1 matching 8 bases. V shed 4 bases and J 9 bases; nucleotides not matched to a gene: 7. The CDR3 consists of 13 residues. CDR1 is KGHDR, CDR2 SFDVKD, per germline. The CDR3 nucleotides read TGTGCCACCAGTGAACCCGGACAGGGAAGGCAGTACTTC. Protein: CATSEPGQGRQYF.

The sample holds one count of this clonotype. A much more abundant neighbour one base away suggests this may be a read error. The rearrangement uses TRBV6-6 and TRBJ1-1; maybe TRBD1 (5 bases). Trimming left V 0 bases short and J 4 bases short, with 12 bases between. CDR1 and CDR2 (germline): MNHNY, SVGAGI (reference sequence). The CDR3 contains 15 residues. DNA for the CDR3: TGTGCCAGCAGTTACTCGGAGGGGAGGAGCACTGAAGCTTTCTTT. The encoded protein is CASSYSEGRSTEAFF.

Concerning this clonotype itself: The missing conserved phenylalanine or tryptophan at the end of this CDR3 makes a read error likely. The chain is built from TRBV24-1 and TRBJ2-1, with D possibly TRBD1 on 5 matching bases. Germline assignment: CDR1 KGHDR and CDR2 SFDVKD. V lost 3 bases to trimming and J lost 7 bases, with 9 bases between them. This CDR3 is 13 amino acids long. Here the CDR3 DNA reads TGTGCCACCAGTGATCCAGGGTCGAATGAGCAGTTCGTC. It is translated as CATSDPGSNEQFV.

This clonotype was picked up many times. The chain recombines TRBV7-9 with TRBJ1-1; D is unresolved. V gave up 5 bases and J gave up 8 bases, with 9 bases separating them. This CDR3 is built from 11 residues. Germline loops: CDR1 SEHNR, CDR2 FQNEAQ (reference sequence). The CDR3 DNA reads as TGTGCCAGCAGCGAGATTATCGAAGCTTTCTTT. Translated: CASSEIIEAFF. Combining the CDR3 with reference TRBV7-9 and TRBJ1-1 gives the whole variable domain DTGVSQNPRHKITKRGQNVTFRCDPISEHNRLYWYRQTLGQGPEFLTYFQNEAQLEKSRLLSDRFSAERPKGSFSTLEIQRTEQGDSAMYLCASSEIIEAFFGQGTRLTVV.

Concerning this clonotype: At one end the junction does not follow the germline gene, possibly because of a read error. The chain links TRBV5-1 to TRBJ2-2; a possible D gene is TRBD2 (6 bases). CDR1 is SGHRS, CDR2 YFSETQ, per germline. The CDR3 length is 15 residues. The CDR3 reads CASSKDAANTGGLFF. In DNA form, the CDR3 reads TGCGCCAGCAGCAAAGACGCCGCGAACACCGGGGGGCTGTTTTTT. The variable domain in full, with the rest retrieved from reference TRBV5-1 and TRBJ2-2, is KAGVTQTPRYLIKTRGQQVTLSCSPISGHRSVSWYQQTPGQGLQFLFEYFSETQRNKGNFPGRFSGRQFSNSRSEMNVSTLELGDSALYLCASSKDAANTGGLFFGEGSRLTVL.

The V and J genes are TRBV6-1 and TRBJ2-7, with TRBD2 as a possible D gene (5 bases). V lost 2 bases and J lost 7, with 12 bases in between. The CDR3 extends over 13 amino acids. Germline values: CDR1 MNHNS, CDR2 SASEGT. The CDR3 region has the DNA TGTGCCAGCAGTGAAAACCGGGAATGGGAGCAGTACTTC. Amino acids: CASSENREWEQYF.

Points on this clonotype: Given a much more abundant clone one base away, this may be a read error. A read error is likely, as this CDR3 ends without the conserved phenylalanine or tryptophan. The J gene is TRBJ1-1, the V gene TRBV20-1; 7 bases agree with TRBD1. Germline CDR1 and CDR2: DFQATT and SNEGSKA (reference sequence). This CDR3 region has 12 residues. The V and J ends lost 4 bases and 6 bases, in that order; junction bases with no gene match: 5. The DNA for the CDR3 is TGCAGTGCTACAGAGGGGGCCTCTGAAGCTTTCATT. Amino acid sequence: CSATEGASEAFI.

The V call is TRBV20-1, the J call TRBJ2-3; 7 bases align to TRBD1. CDR1 and CDR2 (germline): DFQATT, SNEGSKA (reference sequence). The CDR3 runs 11 residues. The V gene end was trimmed by 6 bases and the J gene end by 6 bases; junction bases not matched to a gene: 3. The CDR3 protein is CSATGADTQYF. As DNA, the CDR3 is TGCAGTGCAACAGGGGCCGATACGCAGTATTTT.

This clonotype was counted a few times. The gene calls are TRBV7-2 and TRBJ2-3; 8 bases fit TRBD2. The CDR3 sequence is 14 residues long. Germline lookup yields CDR1 SGHTA and CDR2 FQGNSA. The junction had 5 bases not matched to a gene; V was cut back by 4 bases and J by 5 bases. The CDR3 is CASSSGLVVDTQYF. CDR3 DNA: TGTGCCAGCAGCTCGGGACTAGTCGTAGATACGCAGTATTTT.

The chain employs TRBV4-3 and TRBJ2-6; D is undetermined. This CDR3 spans 16 amino acids. Per the germline V gene, CDR1 is LGHNA and CDR2 is YSLEER. Trimming took 1 base from V and 2 from J, leaving 9 bases between them. For the CDR3, the DNA is TGCGCCAGCAGCCAAGCCCAGGTTCCTGGGGCCAACGTCCTGACTTTC. Amino acids: CASSQAQVPGANVLTF.

This clonotype occurred many times. The chain combines TRBV5-6 with TRBJ2-3; D might be TRBD1 (6 bases). Per germline, CDR1 SGHDT and CDR2 YYEEEE. V was trimmed by 4 bases and J by 6 bases, leaving 27 bases between them. The CDR3 contains 18 residues. CDR3 sequence (DNA): TGTGCCAGCAGCCAGGCCCCGCCCTTGGGAGCGACAGGCGATACGCAGTATTTT. As protein: CASSQAPPLGATGDTQYF. Variable domain in full (rest from reference TRBV5-6 and TRBJ2-3): DAGVTQSPTHLIKTRGQQVTLRCSPKSGHDTVSWYQQALGQGPQFIFQYYEEEERQRGNFPDRFSGHQFPNYSSELNVNALLLGDSALYLCASSQAPPLGATGDTQYFGPGTRLTVL.

This chain uses TRBV27 with TRBJ1-5, with D unresolved. V dropped 5 bases and J dropped 2 bases, with 13 bases sitting between them. Per germline, CDR1 MNHEY and CDR2 SMNVEV (reference sequence). The CDR3 length is 15 residues. CDR3 loop: CASSPRLLGNQPQHF. The CDR3 nucleotides read TGTGCCAGCAGTCCGCGGCTCCTTGGCAATCAGCCCCAGCATTTT.

This clonotype was found a few times. The chain couples TRBV4-1 to TRBJ2-1, with D unresolved. CDR1 is MGHRA, CDR2 YSYEKL, per germline. The CDR3 is made up of 14 amino acids. Trimming stripped 8 bases from V and 0 bases from J, with 11 bases between. The CDR3: CASAKSASYNEQFF. The CDR3 DNA follows: TGCGCCAGCGCCAAGTCCGCCTCCTACAATGAGCAGTTCTTC.

V is TRBV6-5 and J is TRBJ1-2; TRBD1 aligns across 9 bases. The CDR3 is made up of 17 amino acids. Germline V lookup: CDR1 MNHEY, CDR2 SVGAGI. Germline trimming cut 2 bases from V and 0 bases from J; bases unmatched to any gene: 7. The CDR3 nucleotides read TGTGCCAGCAGTTACCGCGCAACAGGGGGCTCTAACTATGGCTACACCTTC. This translates into CASSYRATGGSNYGYTF.

This clonotype has just a few counts. V usage is TRBV9 and J usage is TRBJ2-1; 9 nucleotides align to TRBD2. CDR1 and CDR2 (germline): SGDLS, YYNGEE. J gave up 7 bases and V 4 bases, and 3 bases lay outside the gene matches. This CDR3 has 13 residues. In nucleotides, the CDR3 is TGTGCCAGCAGCTCTACTAGCGGGAATGAGCAGTTCTTC. This sequence encodes CASSSTSGNEQFF.